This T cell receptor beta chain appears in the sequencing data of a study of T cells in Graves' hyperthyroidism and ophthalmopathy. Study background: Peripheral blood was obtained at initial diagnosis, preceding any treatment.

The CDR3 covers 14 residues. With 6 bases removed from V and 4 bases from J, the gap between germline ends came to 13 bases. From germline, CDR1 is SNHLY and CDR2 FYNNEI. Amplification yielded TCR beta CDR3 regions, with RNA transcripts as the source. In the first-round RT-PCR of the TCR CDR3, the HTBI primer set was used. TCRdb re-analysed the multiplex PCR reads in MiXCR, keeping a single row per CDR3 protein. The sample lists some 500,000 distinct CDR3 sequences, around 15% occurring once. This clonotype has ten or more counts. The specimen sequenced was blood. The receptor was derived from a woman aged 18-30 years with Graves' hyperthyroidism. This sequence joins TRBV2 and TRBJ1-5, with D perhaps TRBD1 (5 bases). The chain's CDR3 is CASRGPGSNQPQHF. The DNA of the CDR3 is TGTGCCAGCAGGGGGCCCGGGTCAAATCAGCCCCAGCATTTT.